These 13 T cell receptor beta chains were all obtained from the same sample, sequenced in a study of beta chain features in type 1 diabetes. Study results and caveats: For Type 1 diabetes patients, all four CD4+ subsets carried TCRB CDR3s that were moderately but significantly shorter.

The authors reverse transcribed all of the isolated RNA, so sequencing captured expressed TCRB transcripts. Profiling relied on immunoSEQ multiplex PCR, and the TCRdb table lists in-frame clones only, not all of them. Among roughly 300,000 clones, approximately 9.7% were seen once, and the ten largest hold 0.95% to 1.1%. No antigen has been assigned to these receptors. Sequenced material: central memory CD4+ T cells from blood. The receptors stem from a man aged 30-40 years with type 1 diabetes.

This clone was seen a handful of times. Other DNA sequences in the sample encode the same CDR3. V usage is TRBV27 and J usage is TRBJ2-7; 8 nucleotides align to TRBD1. Trimming removed 3 bases from V and 3 bases from J; junction bases left unmatched: 1. There are 13 residues in the CDR3. In germline, CDR1 is MNHEY, CDR2 SMNVEV (reference sequence). Here the CDR3 reads CASSLDRDYEQYF. For the CDR3, the DNA is TGTGCCAGCAGTTTGGACAGGGACTACGAGCAGTACTTC.

The J gene is TRBJ1-1, the V gene TRBV5-5; no clear D gene. Germline V gene lookup returns CDR1 SGHKS and CDR2 YYEKEE (reference sequence). The CDR3 is 15 amino acids. V dropped 2 bases and J dropped 5 bases, with 16 bases sitting between them. CDR3: CASSLTMATGTEAFF. The DNA for the CDR3 is TGTGCCAGCAGCTTAACAATGGCTACGGGAACTGAAGCTTTCTTT.

CDR3 DNA sequence: TGTGCCAGCAGCCTACACAATGAGGCTTTCTTT. It yields the protein CASSLHNEAFF. This sequence joins TRBV11-2 and TRBJ1-1; D uncertain. Germline lookup yields CDR1 SGHAT and CDR2 FQNNGV. CDR3 length: 11 amino acids. Trimming cost V 5 bases and J 11 bases, with 12 bases left between them. Using reference TRBV11-2 and TRBJ1-1 for the parts outside the CDR3, the full variable domain is EAGVAQSPRYKIIEKRQSVAFWCNPISGHATLYWYQQILGQGPKLLIQFQNNGVVDDSQLPKDRFSAERLKGVDSTLKIQPAKLEDSAVYLCASSLHNEAFFGQGTRLTVV.

This clone was found a few times. Germline is not matched at one junction end, which may reflect a read error. This chain links TRBV28 with TRBJ1-3, with D maybe TRBD1 (6 bases). In germline, CDR1 is MDHEN, CDR2 SYDVKM. This CDR3 region has 14 residues. The CDR3 loop reads CASSLGQRGSTIYF. For the CDR3, the DNA is TGTGCCAGCAGTTTAGGACAGCGCGGAAGCACCATATATTTT.

The chain combines TRBV6-6 with TRBJ2-5; D is unclear. The CDR3 consists of 15 residues. Germline lookup yields CDR1 MNHNY and CDR2 SVGAGI (reference sequence). The V end lost 6 bases, the J end lost 2 bases, and 16 bases lay between the germline ends. The CDR3 DNA reads TGTGCCAGCAGCCCTACTCGGGTTGATCAAGAGACCCAGTACTTC. This codes for CASSPTRVDQETQYF.

This clone was detected a few times. V is TRBV7-8 and J is TRBJ2-3, with D unclear. The germline V gene has CDR1 SGHVS and CDR2 FQNEAQ. The CDR3 contains 13 residues. Trimming shortened V by 3 bases and J by 6 bases, and 10 bases separated the two germline ends. CDR3 region: CASSLDGWDTQYF. The CDR3 nucleotides read TGTGCCAGCAGCTTGGACGGGTGGGATACGCAGTATTTT.

This clone was seen only a few times. The chain links TRBV21-1 to TRBJ2-5; TRBD1, the table's D call, was not compared with the DNA. TRBV21-1 represents a pseudogene. The CDR3 consists of 14 residues. Here the CDR3 reads CASSNGQGAIAQYF. CDR3 DNA sequence: TGTGCCAGCAGCAATGGGCAGGGGGCGATAGCCCAGTACTTC.

This clone has more than one count but fewer than ten. Compared with germline, one end of the junction differs, possibly owing to a read error. The chain employs TRBV10-2 and TRBJ1-1; 7 bases are shared with TRBD1. CDR1 and CDR2 (germline): WSHSY, SAAADI. The CDR3 loop spans 14 amino acids. As DNA, the CDR3 is TGCGCCAGCAGTAGAGCGACAGGGAACATTGAAGCTTTCTTT. Translating it yields CASSRATGNIEAFF.

This clone was detected a few times. The chain combines TRBV11-2 with TRBJ2-7; no firm D call. The V end lost 5 bases, the J end lost 0 bases, and 11 bases lay between the germline ends. The CDR3 covers 14 residues. Germline V lookup: CDR1 SGHAT, CDR2 FQNNGV. The CDR3 spells CASSLDRDSYEQYF. The CDR3 bases are TGTGCCAGCAGCCTTGACCGCGACTCCTACGAGCAGTACTTC.

This clone was counted only a few times. The rearrangement joins TRBV4-3 to TRBJ1-2; tentatively, D is TRBD1 (5 bases). The CDR3 covers 14 residues. Germline CDR1 LGHNA, CDR2 YSLEER. The V and J ends lost 0 bases and 2 bases respectively, with 7 bases between them. Here the CDR3 reads CASSQDRVNYGYTF. The CDR3 region has the DNA TGCGCCAGCAGCCAAGACAGGGTAAACTATGGCTACACCTTC.

Only a few counts were recorded for this clone. The chain uses TRBV2 and TRBJ2-7, with 14 bases matching TRBD2. Germline lookup yields CDR1 SNHLY and CDR2 FYNNEI. V was pared by 7 bases and J by 5 bases, with 7 bases of the junction left unmatched. CDR3 length: 15 amino acids. In DNA, the CDR3 is TGTGCCAGCACCGGACTAGCGGGGGGTGGCAACGAGCAGTACTTC. The encoded protein is CASTGLAGGGNEQYF.

This clone was seen a handful of times. The chain joins TRBV11-2 to TRBJ2-3, with 7 positions matching TRBD2. This CDR3 has 15 residues. Germline V gene lookup returns CDR1 SGHAT and CDR2 FQNNGV. V was clipped by 5 bases and J by 0 bases; unmatched bases: 5. The DNA for the CDR3 is TGTGCCAGCAGCCGACCGCGGGAGAGCACAGATACGCAGTATTTT. Its translation: CASSRPRESTDTQYF.

V gene TRBV18 combines with J gene TRBJ1-6; no clear D. This CDR3 is built from 14 residues. The V and J ends lost 2 bases and 3 bases respectively, with 5 bases between them. CDR1 and CDR2 (germline): KGHSH, LQKENI. The CDR3 region is CASSPGDYNSPLHF. As DNA, the CDR3 is TGTGCCAGCTCACCAGGGGACTATAATTCACCCCTCCACTTT.